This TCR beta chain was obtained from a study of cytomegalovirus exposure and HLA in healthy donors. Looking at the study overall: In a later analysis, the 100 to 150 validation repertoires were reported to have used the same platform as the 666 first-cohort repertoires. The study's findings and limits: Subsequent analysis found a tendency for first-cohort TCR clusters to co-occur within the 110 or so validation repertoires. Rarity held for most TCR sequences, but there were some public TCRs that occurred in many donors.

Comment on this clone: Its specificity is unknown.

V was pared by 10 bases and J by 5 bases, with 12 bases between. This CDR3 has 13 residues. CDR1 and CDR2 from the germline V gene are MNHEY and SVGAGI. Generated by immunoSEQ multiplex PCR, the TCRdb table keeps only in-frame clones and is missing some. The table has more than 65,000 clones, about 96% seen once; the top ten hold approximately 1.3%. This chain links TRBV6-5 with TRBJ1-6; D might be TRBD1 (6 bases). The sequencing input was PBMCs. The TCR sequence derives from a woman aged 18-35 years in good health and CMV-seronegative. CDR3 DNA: TGTGCCACACAAGACAGGCATAATTCACCCCTCCACTTT. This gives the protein CATQDRHNSPLHF.